The 14 T cell receptor beta chains below all came from one sample that was sequenced in a study of T cell responses to AZD1222 COVID-19 vaccine. Using immunoSEQ multiplex PCR, the repertoire was profiled, and TCRdb retains in-frame clones only, with some absent. The sample lists fewer than 110,000 clones, 86% occurring once. The specimen comprised peripheral blood, sampled on day 0 of AZD1222 vaccination. These receptors were taken from an adult in good health.

The chain joins TRBV18 to TRBJ2-1, with 8 bases aligning to TRBD2. The ends lost 0 bases at V and 4 bases at J; junction bases unmatched: 17. CDR1 KGHSH and CDR2 LQKENI come from the germline V gene. CDR3 size: 20 residues. The CDR3: CASSPPMAGGNSFNYNEQFF. In nucleotides, the CDR3 is TGTGCCAGCTCACCACCGATGGCGGGAGGAAACTCATTTAATTACAATGAGCAGTTCTTC.

V and J are TRBV9 and TRBJ2-1; 15 nucleotides agree with TRBD2. Germline CDR1 SGDLS, CDR2 YYNGEE. Trimming removed 7 bases from V and 5 bases from J; junction bases left unmatched: 1. This CDR3 has 14 residues. DNA for the CDR3: TGTGCCAGCGGACTAGCGGGAGGGCACAATGAGCAGTTCTTC. As protein: CASGLAGGHNEQFF.

The sample holds one count of this clone. V usage is TRBV19 and J usage is TRBJ2-1; D ambiguous. Trimming removed 2 bases at V and 10 bases at J, with 18 bases between. The CDR3 sequence is 15 residues long. Germline V CDR1 and CDR2: LNHDA, SQIVND (reference sequence). This CDR3 is CASSISVGSAGEQFF. The CDR3 coding sequence is TGTGCCAGTAGTATAAGTGTCGGTTCGGCCGGGGAGCAGTTCTTC.

The rearrangement joins TRBV5-3 to TRBJ2-1; maybe TRBD1 (6 bases). TRBV5-3 is labeled an ORF, and its function is uncertain. The CDR3 totals 15 residues. V shed 4 bases and J shed 4 bases, with 15 bases lying between them. The CDR3, as DNA: TGTGCCAGAAGCCGCCCGGACAGCGGATACAATGAGCAGTTCTTC. Amino acids: CARSRPDSGYNEQFF.

The V gene is TRBV5-8, the J gene TRBJ1-5; D gene uncertain. This CDR3 contains 16 residues. Germline V CDR1 and CDR2: SGHTS, YDEGEE. Trimming removed 0 bases from V and 6 bases from J, with 16 bases in between. The CDR3 region has the DNA TGTGCCAGCAGCTTGGATGGACGGTCCTCGGGTCAGCCCCAGCATTTT. It codes for CASSLDGRSSGQPQHF.

The rearrangement uses TRBV4-1 and TRBJ1-4; D not resolved. Germline V gene sequence: CDR1 MGHRA, CDR2 YSYEKL. V lost 2 bases and J 10 bases, leaving 8 bases between the germline ends. The CDR3 is made up of 12 amino acids. The CDR3: CASSQNDGKLFF. CDR3 DNA sequence: TGCGCCAGCAGCCAAAATGACGGAAAACTGTTTTTT.

The chain has TRBV4-3 and TRBJ2-3, with TRBD2 matching 11 bases. Germline V gene lookup returns CDR1 LGHNA and CDR2 YSLEER. The CDR3 contains 14 residues. With 10 bases clipped from V and 6 bases from J, the junction kept 9 bases outside the gene matches. The CDR3 DNA is TGCGCCACACAGGGGACTAGCGGTTTGGATACGCAGTATTTT. This encodes CATQGTSGLDTQYF.

The gene calls are TRBV4-1 and TRBJ1-5; D is uncertain. From germline, CDR1 is MGHRA and CDR2 YSYEKL. V lost 1 base and J 0 bases, leaving 7 bases between the germline ends. This CDR3 is 15 amino acids long. CDR3 nucleotide sequence: TGCGCCAGCAGCCAAGGAGATTATAGCAATCAGCCCCAGCATTTT. Protein sequence: CASSQGDYSNQPQHF.

The chain employs TRBV5-1 and TRBJ1-5; D uncertain. The CDR3 contains 12 residues. Germline-derived CDR1 and CDR2 are SGHRS and YFSETQ. Trimming left V 4 bases short and J 0 bases short, with 2 bases between. The CDR3 coding sequence is TGCGCCAGCAGCCTTAGCAATCAGCCCCAGCATTTT. It codes for CASSLSNQPQHF.

J is TRBJ2-2 and V is TRBV24-1; D tentatively reads TRBD1 or TRBD2 (5 bases each). This CDR3 has 14 amino acids. V lost 5 bases and J 7 bases, leaving 13 bases between the germline ends. Germline V gene data show CDR1 as KGHDR and CDR2 as SFDVKD. The CDR3 protein is CATSGDHTGGELFF. The CDR3, as DNA: TGTGCCACCAGTGGGGACCACACGGGCGGGGAGCTGTTTTTT.

The chain is built from TRBV4-1 and TRBJ2-3; no firm D call. This CDR3 has 13 residues. The V end was cut by 1 base, the J end by 6 bases, with 8 bases between. Germline CDR1 and CDR2: MGHRA and YSYEKL. The DNA of the CDR3 is TGCGCCAGCAGCCAAGGGATCCTGGATACGCAGTATTTT. This gives the protein CASSQGILDTQYF.

V and J are TRBV28 and TRBJ2-2; TRBD2 is a possible D gene (6 bases). The length of the CDR3 is 14 residues. Germline CDR1 MDHEN, CDR2 SYDVKM. V lost 6 bases, J lost 5 bases, and 13 bases lay in between. This CDR3 reads CASRLTGETGELFF. The CDR3 nucleotides read TGTGCCAGCAGACTGACGGGGGAAACCGGGGAGCTGTTTTTT. The whole variable domain, filled in from reference TRBV28 and TRBJ2-2, reads DVKVTQSSRYLVKRTGEKVFLECVQDMDHENMFWYRQDPGLGLRLIYFSYDVKMKEKGDIPEGYSVSREKKERFSLILESASTNQTSMYLCASRLTGETGELFFGEGSRLTVL.

The chain recombines TRBV19 with TRBJ2-7; perhaps TRBD1 as D (6 bases). CDR3 length equals 13 residues. Trimming pared 6 bases from V and 5 bases from J, leaving 14 bases between. The germline CDR1 and CDR2 sequences are LNHDA and SQIVND (reference sequence). The CDR3 here is CASSSTGTNEQYF. For the CDR3, the DNA is TGTGCCAGTAGCTCGACTGGGACAAACGAGCAGTACTTC. The variable domain in full, completed from reference TRBV19 and TRBJ2-7, reads DGGITQSPKYLFRKEGQNVTLSCEQNLNHDAMYWYRQDPGQGLRLIYYSQIVNDFQKGDIAEGYSVSREKKESFPLTVTSAQKNPTAFYLCASSSTGTNEQYFGPGTRLTVT.

The rearrangement uses TRBV24-1 and TRBJ2-1; D not resolved. Trimming removed 4 bases from V and 8 bases from J, with 8 bases in between. This CDR3 contains 12 residues. The germline V gene encodes CDR1 KGHDR and CDR2 SFDVKD. CDR3 coding DNA: TGTGCCACCAGTGAGAGGACGGATGAGCAGTTCTTC. The encoded protein is CATSERTDEQFF.